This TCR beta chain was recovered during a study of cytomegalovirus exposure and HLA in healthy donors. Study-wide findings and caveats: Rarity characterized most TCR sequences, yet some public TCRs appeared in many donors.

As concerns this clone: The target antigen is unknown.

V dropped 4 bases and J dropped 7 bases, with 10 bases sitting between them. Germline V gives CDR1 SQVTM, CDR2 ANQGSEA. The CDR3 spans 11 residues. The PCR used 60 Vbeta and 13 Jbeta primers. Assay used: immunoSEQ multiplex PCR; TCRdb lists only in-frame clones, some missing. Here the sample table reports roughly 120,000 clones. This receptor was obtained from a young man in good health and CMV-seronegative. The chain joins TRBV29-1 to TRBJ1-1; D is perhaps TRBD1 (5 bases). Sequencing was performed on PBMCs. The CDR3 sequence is CSVVADIEAFF. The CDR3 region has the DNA TGCAGCGTTGTGGCGGACATTGAAGCTTTCTTT.